The entry below describes one T cell receptor beta chain. Using immunoSEQ multiplex PCR, the repertoire was profiled, and TCRdb retains in-frame clones only, with some absent. The sample gives roughly 2.6 million clones, approximately 92% of which show up once; over 0.12% is in the top ten. The entry originates in a study of shared clonotypes between healthy human individuals. The V gene lost 5 bases and the J gene lost 2 bases, with 10 bases spanning the gap. CDR3 length equals 14 residues. Germline V lookup: CDR1 MNHNY, CDR2 SVGAGI (reference sequence). V usage is TRBV6-6 and J usage is TRBJ1-5; D ambiguous. The specimen was naive CD4+ T cells sorted from blood. Documented subset: CD45RA+ positively selected. This clonotype was sampled from a man aged 18 to 35 in good health. Here the CDR3 reads CASSDPDGNQPQHF. The CDR3 nucleotides read TGTGCCAGCAGTGACCCGGACGGCAATCAGCCCCAGCATTTT.